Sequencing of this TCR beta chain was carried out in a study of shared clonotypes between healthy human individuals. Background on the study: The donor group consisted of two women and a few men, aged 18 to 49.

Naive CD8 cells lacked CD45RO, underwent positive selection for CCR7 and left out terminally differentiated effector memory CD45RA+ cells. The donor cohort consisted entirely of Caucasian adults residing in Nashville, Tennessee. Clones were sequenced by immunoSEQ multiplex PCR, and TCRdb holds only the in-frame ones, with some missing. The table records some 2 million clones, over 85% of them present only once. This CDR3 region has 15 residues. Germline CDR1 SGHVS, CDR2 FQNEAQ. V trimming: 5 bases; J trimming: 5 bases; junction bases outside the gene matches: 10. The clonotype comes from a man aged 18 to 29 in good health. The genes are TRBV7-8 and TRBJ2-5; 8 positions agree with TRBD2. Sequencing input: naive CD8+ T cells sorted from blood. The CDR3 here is CASSMGTRGWETQYF. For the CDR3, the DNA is TGTGCCAGCAGCATGGGGACTAGGGGTTGGGAGACCCAGTACTTC.